This passage covers 17 T cell receptor beta chains from one sample sequenced in a study of pediatric ulcerative colitis. This table comes from immunoSEQ multiplex PCR, and its TCRdb copy is limited to in-frame clones, with some not included. This sample carries some 40,000 clones, around 75% of them seen once, and the ten largest clones take 8.6%. The rectum was sampled with one to two pinch biopsies at colonoscopy. Sequencing input: gut tissue. These receptors were obtained from a boy younger than 18 with severe ulcerative colitis.

The sample holds a few counts of this clone. This sequence joins TRBV27 and TRBJ1-6; D call uncertain. CDR1 and CDR2 (germline): MNHEY, SMNVEV (reference sequence). CDR3 length equals 12 residues. Trimming removed 1 base from V and 9 bases from J, with 4 bases in between. The CDR3 coding sequence is TGTGCCAGCAGTTTATGGGGTTCACCCCTCCACTTT. Translating it yields CASSLWGSPLHF.

The J gene is TRBJ2-3, the V gene TRBV7-3, with D uncertain. With 4 bases removed from V and 5 bases from J, the gap between germline ends came to 10 bases. This CDR3 is built from 13 residues. Per the germline V gene, CDR1 is SGHTA and CDR2 is FQGTGA. The CDR3 DNA reads as TGTGCCAGCAGCTACCGGGCACGAGATACGCAGTATTTT. As protein: CASSYRARDTQYF. Full variable domain (missing parts from reference TRBV7-3 and TRBJ2-3): GAGVSQTPSNKVTEKGKYVELRCDPISGHTALYWYRQSLGQGPEFLIYFQGTGAADDSGLPNDRFFAVRPEGSVSTLKIQRTERGDSAVYLCASSYRARDTQYFGPGTRLTVL.

This chain uses TRBV5-1 with TRBJ2-3, with D possibly TRBD2 on 6 matching bases. This CDR3 spans 14 amino acids. V lost 0 bases and J lost 4, with 9 bases in between. From germline, CDR1 is SGHRS and CDR2 YFSETQ. The CDR3, as DNA: TGCGCCAGCAGCTTGGAGTGGGGGGCAGATACGCAGTATTTT. Amino acid sequence: CASSLEWGADTQYF.

Here the CDR3 DNA reads TGTGCCAGCAGTTACTCCTCCTACGAGCAGTACTTC. Its protein is CASSYSSYEQYF. The chain joins TRBV6-6 to TRBJ2-7; no definite D call. This CDR3 contains 12 residues. V gave up 0 bases and J gave up 0 bases, with 0 bases separating them. Germline lookup yields CDR1 MNHNY and CDR2 SVGAGI (reference sequence).

The chain joins TRBV4-2 to TRBJ2-3, with TRBD2 matching over 9 bases. There are 17 residues in the CDR3. Germline trimming cut 4 bases from V and 2 bases from J; bases unmatched to any gene: 10. The germline V gene has CDR1 LGHNA and CDR2 YNFKEQ. DNA of the CDR3: TGTGCCAGCAGCCGTTTCCCGACTAGCGGACTCACAGATACGCAGTATTTT. This translates into CASSRFPTSGLTDTQYF.

The genes are TRBV5-1 and TRBJ1-1; possible D gene TRBD1, 6 bases. The V gene lost 3 bases and the J gene lost 1 base, with 7 bases spanning the gap. The germline CDR1 and CDR2 sequences are SGHRS and YFSETQ. The CDR3 totals 13 residues. The CDR3 region has the DNA TGCGCCAGCAGCTCGACAGGGAACACTGAAGCTTTCTTT. It encodes CASSSTGNTEAFF. Looking up the rest from reference TRBV5-1 and TRBJ1-1 gives the full variable domain: KAGVTQTPRYLIKTRGQQVTLSCSPISGHRSVSWYQQTPGQGLQFLFEYFSETQRNKGNFPGRFSGRQFSNSRSEMNVSTLELGDSALYLCASSSTGNTEAFFGQGTRLTVV.

This rearrangement joins TRBV27 to TRBJ1-1; TRBD1 aligns across 8 bases. The trim removed 4 bases at V and 0 bases at J, leaving 7 bases unmatched. CDR1 is MNHEY and CDR2 is SMNVEV in the germline V gene (reference sequence). This CDR3 comprises 16 residues. The CDR3 is CASSSQTGAMNTEAFF. In DNA form, the CDR3 reads TGTGCCAGCAGTTCACAGACAGGGGCCATGAACACTGAAGCTTTCTTT.

The chain uses TRBV9 and TRBJ2-1; no firm D call. Germline loops: CDR1 SGDLS, CDR2 YYNGEE. The CDR3 sequence is 15 residues long. Deletions cut 3 bases from V and 0 bases from J, with 10 bases between. CDR3 amino acids: CASSARSGSYNEQFF. CDR3 in DNA: TGTGCCAGCAGCGCACGGTCGGGCTCCTACAATGAGCAGTTCTTC.

The gene calls are TRBV4-1 and TRBJ2-2; TRBD2 is a possible D gene (7 bases). Germline CDR1 is MGHRA and CDR2 is YSYEKL. The CDR3 covers 17 residues. The V end lost 0 bases, the J end lost 4 bases, and 15 bases lay between the germline ends. Written as DNA, the CDR3 is TGCGCCAGCAGCCAAGACTGGGCGGGGGCCGGCACCGGGGAGCTGTTTTTT. Amino acid sequence: CASSQDWAGAGTGELFF.

This chain uses TRBV7-9 with TRBJ1-1; no clear D gene. Germline V gene sequence: CDR1 SEHNR, CDR2 FQNEAQ (reference sequence). This CDR3 has 11 residues. V lost 2 bases and J 8 bases, leaving 6 bases between the germline ends. The CDR3 nucleotides are TGTGCCAGCAGCTTATCCAGCGAAGCTTTCTTT. It specifies CASSLSSEAFF.

The chain links TRBV7-3 to TRBJ1-6, with D possibly matching TRBD1 (6 bases). V was shortened by 2 bases and J by 7 bases, with 6 bases between the two germline ends. Germline CDR1 and CDR2: SGHTA and FQGTGA. CDR3 length: 13 residues. The CDR3 DNA reads TGTGCCAGCAGCTTAGACAGGAATTCACCCCTCCACTTT. Residues: CASSLDRNSPLHF.

This rearrangement joins TRBV14 to TRBJ2-7; the D gene is possibly TRBD1 (5 bases). The V gene lost 1 base and the J gene lost 2 bases, with 12 bases spanning the gap. From germline, CDR1 is SGHDN and CDR2 FVKESK. The CDR3 is made up of 15 amino acids. This CDR3 is CASSQGRQGTYEQYF. The DNA for the CDR3 is TGTGCCAGCAGCCAAGGTCGGCAGGGTACCTACGAGCAGTACTTC.

This chain links TRBV6-5 with TRBJ1-5, with D tentatively TRBD1 (6 bases). With 4 bases removed from V and 4 bases from J, the gap between germline ends came to 11 bases. The length of the CDR3 is 14 residues. Germline V gives CDR1 MNHEY, CDR2 SVGAGI. CDR3 residues: CASSSWGRNQPQHF. CDR3 coding DNA: TGTGCCAGCAGTTCTTGGGGGCGTAATCAGCCCCAGCATTTT.

For the CDR3, the DNA is TGTGCCAGCAGCTTCGGGCTAGTGGGGGATTCGTTCTTC. Translating gives CASSFGLVGDSFF. The gene calls are TRBV5-4 and TRBJ2-1, with D perhaps given as TRBD1 or TRBD2 (5 bases each). Germline CDR1 SGHNT, CDR2 YYREEE (reference sequence). This CDR3 spans 13 amino acids. V lost 2 bases and J lost 15, with 18 bases in between. Complete variable domain (other parts from reference TRBV5-4 and TRBJ2-1): ETGVTQSPTHLIKTRGQQVTLRCSSQSGHNTVSWYQQALGQGPQFIFQYYREEENGRGNFPPRFSGLQFPNYSSELNVNALELDDSALYLCASSFGLVGDSFFGPGTRLTVL.

By share, this clone ranks as medium-sized. The rearrangement uses TRBV2 and TRBJ2-2; D gene uncertain. V lost 6 bases to trimming and J lost 4 bases, with 9 bases between them. CDR1 and CDR2 from the germline V gene are SNHLY and FYNNEI. The CDR3 loop spans 13 amino acids. The CDR3 protein is CASSGRSTGELFF. CDR3 coding DNA: TGTGCCAGCAGCGGGCGGAGCACCGGGGAGCTGTTTTTT.

The chain links TRBV11-2 to TRBJ2-2; D is unresolved. CDR3 length equals 12 residues. Germline CDR1 reads SGHAT; CDR2 reads FQNNGV. Trimming took off 3 bases at V and 7 bases at J, with 6 bases between the two ends. The CDR3 region has the DNA TGTGCCAGCAGCTTGGGGAACGGGGAGCTGTTTTTT. Amino acid sequence: CASSLGNGELFF.

The chain joins TRBV4-1 to TRBJ2-1, with no clear D. CDR1 and CDR2 (germline): MGHRA, YSYEKL. V lost 2 bases and J lost 3, with 11 bases in between. The CDR3 is 15 residues long. This CDR3 is CASSQLSGIYNEQFF. The CDR3, as DNA: TGCGCCAGCAGCCAACTCTCCGGAATCTACAATGAGCAGTTCTTC.